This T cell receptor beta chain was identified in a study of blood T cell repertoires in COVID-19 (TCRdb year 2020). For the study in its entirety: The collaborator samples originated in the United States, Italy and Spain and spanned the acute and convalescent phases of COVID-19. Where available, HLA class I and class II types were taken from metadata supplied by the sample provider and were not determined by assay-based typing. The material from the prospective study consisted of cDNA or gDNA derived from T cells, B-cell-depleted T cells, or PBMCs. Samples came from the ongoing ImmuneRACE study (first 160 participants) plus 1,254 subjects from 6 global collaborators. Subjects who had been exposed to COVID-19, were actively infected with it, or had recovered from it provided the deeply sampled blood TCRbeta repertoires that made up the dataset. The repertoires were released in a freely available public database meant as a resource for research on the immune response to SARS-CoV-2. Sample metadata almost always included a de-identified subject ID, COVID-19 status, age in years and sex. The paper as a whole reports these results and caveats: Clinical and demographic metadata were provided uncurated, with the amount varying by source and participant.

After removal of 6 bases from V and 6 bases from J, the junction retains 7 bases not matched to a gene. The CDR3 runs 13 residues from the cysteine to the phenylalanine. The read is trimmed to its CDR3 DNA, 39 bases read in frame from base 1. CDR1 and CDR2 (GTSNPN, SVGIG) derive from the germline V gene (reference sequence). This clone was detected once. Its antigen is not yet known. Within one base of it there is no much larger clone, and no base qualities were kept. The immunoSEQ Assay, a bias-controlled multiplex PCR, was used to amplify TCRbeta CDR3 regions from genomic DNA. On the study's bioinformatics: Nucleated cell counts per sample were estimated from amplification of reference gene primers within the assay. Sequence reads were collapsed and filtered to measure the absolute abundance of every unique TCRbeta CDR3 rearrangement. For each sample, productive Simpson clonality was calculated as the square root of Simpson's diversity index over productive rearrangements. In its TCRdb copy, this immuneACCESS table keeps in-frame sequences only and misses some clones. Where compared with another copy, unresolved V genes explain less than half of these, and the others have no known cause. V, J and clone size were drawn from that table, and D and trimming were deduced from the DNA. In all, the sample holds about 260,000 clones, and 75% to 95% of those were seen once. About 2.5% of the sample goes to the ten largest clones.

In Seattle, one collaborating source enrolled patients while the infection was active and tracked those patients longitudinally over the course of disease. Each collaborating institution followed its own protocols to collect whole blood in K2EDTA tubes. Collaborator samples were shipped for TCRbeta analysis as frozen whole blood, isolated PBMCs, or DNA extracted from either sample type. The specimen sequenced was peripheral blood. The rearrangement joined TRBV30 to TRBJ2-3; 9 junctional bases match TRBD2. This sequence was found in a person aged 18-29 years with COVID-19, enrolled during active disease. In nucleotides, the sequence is TGTGCCTGCCGGGCGGGAGGGCTGGATACGCAGTATTTT. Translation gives CACRAGGLDTQYF.